These 21 T cell receptor beta chains were all obtained from the same sample, sequenced in a study of blood T cells in healthy people across ages. Primers used in a second PCR of about 6 to 12 cycles were a sample-barcoded 5' primer and a J-beta primer mix. Each CDR3 protein gets one entry after TCRdb re-called the 5' RACE reads with MiXCR. The sample includes 450,000 to 600,000 distinct CDR3 sequences, roughly a quarter seen only once; the top ten take approximately 3.6%. These same data were also listed under a study on T cells of mothers and their children.

The sequenced material came from blood. The receptors come from a boy aged 2 to 9 in good health.

The table lists this clonotype with a few counts. This sequence joins TRBV12-3 or TRBV12-4 and TRBJ2-3; the D gene is possibly TRBD2 (6 bases). This CDR3 has 14 residues. Between the trimmed V and J ends, which lost 6 bases and 6 bases, there was a span of 16 bases. CDR3 in DNA: TGTGCCAGCAGCATAGCGGCAGGATTGGATACGCAGTATTTT. Its protein is CASSIAAGLDTQYF.

This clonotype was counted a few times. The chain couples TRBV5-1 to TRBJ2-1; 8 positions match TRBD2. The V and J ends lost 4 bases and 3 bases, in that order; junction bases with no gene match: 6. The CDR3 loop spans 15 amino acids. From germline, CDR1 is SGHRS and CDR2 YFSETQ. CDR3 sequence: CASSLSGDHYNEQFF. The CDR3 nucleotides read TGCGCCAGCAGCCTTAGCGGGGACCACTACAATGAGCAGTTCTTC.

This clonotype occurred a few times. The V gene is TRBV2, the J gene TRBJ2-3, with TRBD2 matching 11 bases. This CDR3 spans 15 amino acids. Trimming at V came to 6 bases and at J to 2 bases, leaving 4 bases not matched to a gene. Germline CDR1 SNHLY, CDR2 FYNNEI. CDR3 nucleotide sequence: TGTGCCAGCAGGATTAGCGGGGGGGACACAGATACGCAGTATTTT. The encoded protein is CASRISGGDTDTQYF.

This clonotype was picked up a small number of times. The chain couples TRBV9 to TRBJ1-2, with a weak D call TRBD1 (5 bases). V was shortened by 0 bases and J by 8 bases, with 14 bases between the two germline ends. Per the germline V gene, CDR1 is SGDLS and CDR2 is YYNGEE. The CDR3 is 14 residues long. The CDR3 coding sequence is TGTGCCAGCAGCGTAGGCCAGGGCTACGGGGGCTACACCTTC. This translates into CASSVGQGYGGYTF.

The chain couples TRBV7-8 to TRBJ2-3, with TRBD2 identical over 12 bases. Germline V gene sequence: CDR1 SGHVS, CDR2 FQNEAQ. This CDR3 spans 17 amino acids. V lost 3 bases and J lost 3; bases outside the gene matches: 7. The CDR3 DNA follows: TGTGCCAGCAGCTTGACTTCTAGCGGGAGGGCAACAGATACGCAGTATTTT. Its translation: CASSLTSSGRATDTQYF.

The rearrangement uses TRBV24-1 and TRBJ2-7; TRBD1 matches at 9 bases. The J call may be in error: the DNA end matches TRBJ2-1 better. This CDR3 has 17 amino acids. The germline gives CDR1 KGHDR, CDR2 SFDVKD. CDR3: CATSDLDPGQGSLEQFF. The CDR3 nucleotides are TGTGCCACCAGTGATTTAGACCCGGGACAGGGTTCACTTGAGCAGTTCTTC.

The gene calls are TRBV15 and TRBJ1-1, with D tentatively TRBD1 (5 bases). Germline loops: CDR1 LNHNV, CDR2 YYDKDF (reference sequence). The CDR3 consists of 15 residues. V lost 0 bases and J lost 10, with 18 bases in between. The CDR3 spells CATSRDRGRADPAFF. The CDR3 region has the DNA TGTGCCACCAGCAGAGATAGGGGCAGGGCAGATCCAGCTTTCTTT.

The chain combines TRBV10-3 with TRBJ1-4, with D perhaps TRBD1 (5 bases). CDR1 ENHRY and CDR2 SYGVKD come from the germline V gene. Between the trimmed V and J ends, which lost 3 bases and 5 bases, there was a span of 10 bases. CDR3 size: 14 residues. The CDR3 sequence: CAISDAAGNEKLFF. As DNA, the CDR3 is TGTGCCATCAGTGATGCGGCAGGGAATGAAAAACTGTTTTTT.

The rearrangement uses TRBV6-6 and TRBJ2-5, with D uncertain. Trimming took off 0 bases at V and 2 bases at J, with 10 bases between the two ends. The length of the CDR3 is 15 residues. Looked up from germline, CDR1 is MNHNY and CDR2 is SVGAGI (reference sequence). The CDR3 nucleotides are TGTGCCAGCAGTTACTCTCGAGTAATGCAAGAGACCCAGTACTTC. Its translation is CASSYSRVMQETQYF.

The rearrangement uses TRBV7-2 and TRBJ1-5, with D perhaps TRBD1 (5 bases). CDR1 is SGHTA, CDR2 FQGNSA, per germline. V was trimmed by 5 bases and J by 15 bases, leaving 17 bases between them. The length of the CDR3 is 12 residues. CDR3 loop: CASSLSGTYMHF. For the CDR3, the DNA is TGTGCCAGCAGCCTGAGCGGGACGTATATGCATTTT. Variable domain in full (rest from reference TRBV7-2 and TRBJ1-5): GAGVSQSPSNKVTEKGKDVELRCDPISGHTALYWYRQSLGQGLEFLIYFQGNSAPDKSGLPSDRFSAERTGGSVSTLTIQRTQQEDSAVYLCASSLSGTYMHFGDGTRLSIL.

This clonotype has only a few counts. V gene TRBV27 combines with J gene TRBJ1-1, with D perhaps TRBD1 (5 bases). The length of the CDR3 is 17 residues. V lost 3 bases to trimming and J lost 5 bases, with 22 bases between them. Germline V gene lookup returns CDR1 MNHEY and CDR2 SMNVEV (reference sequence). This chain's CDR3 is CASSFGGRLIEGTEAFF. Written as DNA, the CDR3 is TGTGCCAGCAGTTTCGGCGGACGGCTGATCGAGGGGACTGAAGCTTTCTTT.

This clonotype appeared a few times. The chain uses TRBV7-9 and TRBJ2-5; D possibly corresponds to TRBD2 (5 bases). Trimming removed 5 bases at V and 11 bases at J, with 15 bases between. The length of the CDR3 is 12 residues. From germline, CDR1 is SEHNR and CDR2 FQNEAQ (reference sequence). CDR3 nucleotide sequence: TGTGCCAGCAGCGAGGATAGCGAGAAACAGTACTTC. Its protein product is CASSEDSEKQYF.

The V gene is TRBV18, the J gene TRBJ1-2; D is undetermined. Germline CDR1 reads KGHSH; CDR2 reads LQKENI. The CDR3 contains 14 residues. Trimming shortened V by 0 bases and J by 3 bases, and 8 bases separated the two germline ends. CDR3 loop: CASSPPGFDYGYTF. The CDR3 DNA sequence: TGTGCCAGCTCACCACCCGGTTTTGACTATGGCTACACCTTC. Together with reference TRBV18 and TRBJ1-2, the CDR3 gives the full variable domain: NAGVMQNPRHLVRRRGQEARLRCSPMKGHSHVYWYRQLPEEGLKFMVYLQKENIIDESGMPKERFSAEFPKEGPSILRIQQVVRGDSAAYFCASSPPGFDYGYTFGSGTRLTVV.

This clonotype was detected a few times. J is TRBJ1-2 and V is TRBV29-1; D perhaps matches TRBD1 (6 bases). This CDR3 comprises 14 residues. Germline lookup yields CDR1 SQVTM and CDR2 ANQGSEA. The CDR3 nucleotides read TGCAGTGGCTTTCACAGGGCCCTTAACTATGGCTACACCTTC. It encodes CSGFHRALNYGYTF.

A note on this clonotype: Mismatch with germline at one junction end may stem from a read error. The V and J genes are TRBV28 and TRBJ1-3, with unresolved D. This CDR3 comprises 14 residues. Germline V gene lookup returns CDR1 MDHEN and CDR2 SYDVKM. Here the CDR3 reads CASSPGSPGNTVYF. CDR3 in DNA: TGTGCCAGCAGCCCCGGGAGCCCTGGAAACACCGTATATTTT.

The gene calls are TRBV27 and TRBJ1-2; D perhaps matches TRBD1 (5 bases). Germline V gene sequence: CDR1 MNHEY, CDR2 SMNVEV (reference sequence). The V gene lost 7 bases and the J gene lost 4 bases, with 13 bases spanning the gap. The CDR3 runs 13 residues. This chain's CDR3 is CASTLGVGYGYTF. CDR3 nucleotides: TGTGCCAGCACCTTGGGGGTCGGCTATGGCTACACCTTC.

This clonotype was recorded a few times. The V gene is TRBV6-6, the J gene TRBJ2-3, with a tentative D call TRBD2 (7 bases). The V gene's germline CDR1 is MNHNY and CDR2 SVGAGI (reference sequence). Trimming left V 5 bases short and J 5 bases short, with 11 bases between. The CDR3 length is 13 residues. CDR3 loop: CASSTRGGDTQYF. Here the CDR3 DNA reads TGTGCCAGCAGTACGAGGGGGGGAGATACGCAGTATTTT.

This clonotype is medium-sized within its sample. The chain combines TRBV6-6 with TRBJ2-5; 8 bases map to TRBD2. V gave up 5 bases and J gave up 2 bases; unmatched junction bases: 4. Per germline, CDR1 MNHNY and CDR2 SVGAGI (reference sequence). CDR3 length: 14 amino acids. CDR3 amino acids: CASSPTSVQETQYF. The DNA for the CDR3 is TGTGCCAGCAGTCCGACTAGCGTGCAAGAGACCCAGTACTTC.

This clonotype was counted ten times or more. CDR3 nucleotides: TGTGCCAGCAGCTTAGAAGGGAAAGGCGCTGAAGCTTTCTTT. This codes for CASSLEGKGAEAFF. This chain connects TRBV11-2 to TRBJ1-1; D remains ambiguous. Germline lookup yields CDR1 SGHAT and CDR2 FQNNGV. Trimming took off 0 bases at V and 6 bases at J, with 11 bases between the two ends. This CDR3 is built from 14 residues.

This rearrangement joins TRBV10-3 to TRBJ2-4, with 8 bases that match TRBD1. The germline CDR1 and CDR2 sequences are ENHRY and SYGVKD. The CDR3 runs to 15 residues. V dropped 4 bases and J dropped 6; count of bases not matched to a gene: 8. The CDR3: CAISASDRVGNIQYF. In nucleotides, the CDR3 is TGTGCCATCAGTGCCTCGGACAGGGTGGGAAACATTCAGTACTTC.

The rearrangement uses TRBV4-1 and TRBJ1-6, with a weak D call TRBD1 (5 bases). Between the trimmed V and J ends, which lost 4 bases and 9 bases, there was a span of 10 bases. This CDR3 has 13 amino acids. The V gene's germline CDR1 is MGHRA and CDR2 YSYEKL. The CDR3: CASSLGGFSPLHF. The DNA for the CDR3 is TGCGCCAGCAGCCTGGGGGGTTTTTCACCCCTCCACTTT.